The 8 T cell receptor beta chains below come from one sample, sequenced in a study of shared clonotypes between healthy human individuals. Profiling relied on immunoSEQ multiplex PCR, and the TCRdb table lists in-frame clones only, not all of them. The sample lists hundreds of thousands of clones, 90% to 98% occurring once. Naive CD8 cells comprised CD45RO-negative, CCR7-positively selected cells, excluding terminally differentiated effector memory CD45RA+ cells. Sequences were obtained from naive CD8+ T cells sorted from blood. The receptors were sampled from a man aged 25-40 years in good health.

This clone occurred once. This chain connects TRBV6-1 to TRBJ1-5; 7 nucleotides align to TRBD1. The germline CDR1 and CDR2 sequences are MNHNS and SASEGT. After removal of 3 bases from V and 6 bases from J, the junction contained 20 bases not matched to a gene. The CDR3 totals 19 residues. CDR3 DNA: TGTGCCAGCAGTGATTCCCGACCCTCCCGACAGGGCCTTTTTCAGCCCCAGCATTTT. As protein: CASSDSRPSRQGLFQPQHF.

The CDR3 region has the DNA TGCAGCGTTGAAGATCGGGGACTAGCGGAGAACACCGGGGAGCTGTTTTTT. It specifies CSVEDRGLAENTGELFF. The rearrangement links TRBV29-1 to TRBJ2-2, with TRBD2 matching over 11 bases. The CDR3 has 17 residues. Per the germline V gene, CDR1 is SQVTM and CDR2 is ANQGSEA. The J segment lost 1 base and the V segment lost 0 bases, leaving 4 bases of the junction unmatched.

As concerns this clone: One end of the junction fails to match germline, which may point to a read error. This CDR3 is CASGASGLHF. The CDR3 region has the DNA TGTGCCAGCGGAGCTAGCGGCCTCCACTTC. This rearrangement joins TRBV6-5 to TRBJ2-5, with 7 bases aligning to TRBD2. The CDR3 is 10 residues long. The germline gives CDR1 MNHEY, CDR2 SVGAGI.

Of note for this clone: The identical CDR3 is also encoded by other nucleotide sequences in the sample. In DNA, the CDR3 is TGTGCCAGCCCTTTAGCGGGAGGGCAAGAGACCCAGTACTTC. Translated: CASPLAGGQETQYF. The chain recombines TRBV2 with TRBJ2-5; 11 bases map to TRBD2. This CDR3 region has 14 residues. From germline, CDR1 is SNHLY and CDR2 FYNNEI. The trim removed 8 bases at V and 2 bases at J, leaving 4 bases unmatched.

The chain links TRBV6-5 to TRBJ2-7; the D gene is possibly TRBD2 (5 bases). V was pared by 6 bases and J by 2 bases, with 8 bases between. Per germline, CDR1 MNHEY and CDR2 SVGAGI. The CDR3 extends over 12 amino acids. CDR3 loop: CASRLGAYEQYF. The CDR3 DNA reads as TGTGCCAGCAGACTCGGGGCCTACGAGCAGTACTTC.

A few counts support this clone. The chain carries TRBV2 and TRBJ2-5; D perhaps matches TRBD1 (5 bases). V lost 8 bases and J lost 5, with 18 bases in between. The CDR3 loop spans 14 amino acids. Germline V gene sequence: CDR1 SNHLY, CDR2 FYNNEI. As DNA, the CDR3 is TGTGCCAGCGAGAAGGGGATCGATTCGGAGACCCAGTACTTC. It codes for CASEKGIDSETQYF. The full variable domain, rest sourced from reference TRBV2 and TRBJ2-5, is EPEVTQTPSHQVTQMGQEVILRCVPISNHLYFYWYRQILGQKVEFLVSFYNNEISEKSEIFDDQFSVERPDGSNFTLKIRSTKLEDSAMYFCASEKGIDSETQYFGPGTRLLVL.

Remarks on this clone: Other nucleotide sequences from this sample produce the same CDR3. The chain has TRBV7-9 and TRBJ2-7; D possibly corresponds to TRBD1 (6 bases). The ends were cut back, 4 bases at V and 3 bases at J, with 10 bases in the middle. This CDR3 spans 13 amino acids. From germline, CDR1 is SEHNR and CDR2 FQNEAQ (reference sequence). The CDR3 coding sequence is TGTGCCAGCAGCTACGGACAGAGCTACGAGCAGTACTTC. Its translation is CASSYGQSYEQYF.

V and J are TRBV6-1 and TRBJ1-5; no reliable D call. CDR1 is MNHNS, CDR2 SASEGT, per germline. This CDR3 has 13 amino acids. CDR3 coding DNA: TGTGCAGTAAAGGGCAGGTCCAATCAGCCCCAGCATTTT. It yields the protein CAVKGRSNQPQHF.